What follows describes a single T cell receptor (beta chain). The protocol was immunoSEQ multiplex PCR, while the TCRdb copy is restricted to in-frame clones and leaves out a portion. The sample shows 200,000 to 250,000 clones, 65% to 90% of them seen only once. In germline, CDR1 is SGHVS, CDR2 FNYEAQ. This CDR3 is 13 amino acids long. Trimming stripped 2 bases from V and 3 bases from J, with 5 bases between. This sample was taken from a study of blood T cell repertoires in COVID-19. The clonotype comes from a woman aged 30 to 39 who had been exposed to COVID-19. The sample consisted of PBMCs or T cells enriched from blood (not recorded which). The gene calls are TRBV7-6 and TRBJ2-1; D call uncertain. The CDR3: CASSLPNYNEQFF. Here the CDR3 DNA reads TGTGCCAGCAGCTTACCTAACTACAATGAGCAGTTCTTC.